This T cell receptor (beta chain) was obtained from a study of shared clonotypes between healthy human individuals. The junction had 2 bases not matched to a gene; V was cut back by 3 bases and J by 5 bases. The CDR3 totals 13 residues. Looked up from germline, CDR1 is SGHRS and CDR2 is YFSETQ. Splitting of CD4+ cells produced CD45RA+ naive and CD45RA-negative memory subsets. Sequenced by immunoSEQ multiplex PCR; TCRdb stores in-frame clones only, minus some. The data show over a million clones, 65% to 75% seen once. The receptor's source is a man aged 18 to 30 in good health. The V and J genes are TRBV5-1 and TRBJ2-5, with 9 bases aligning to TRBD2. Sequenced sample: memory CD4+ T cells sorted from blood. The sample's subset: CD45RA-negative fraction. CDR3 DNA: TGCGCCAGCAGCTCTAGCGGGGATGAGACCCAGTACTTC. Protein product: CASSSSGDETQYF.